This T cell receptor beta chain is from a study of blood T cells in healthy people across ages. Study outcomes and limitations: TCR beta diversity, measured per million T cells, fell in a roughly linear way with age.

Germline V gene data show CDR1 as SNHLY and CDR2 as FYNNEI. The CDR3 totals 18 residues. With a J-beta primer mix and a sample-barcoded 5' primer, a second PCR ran about 7 to 12 cycles. Each cDNA was tagged by a template-switch adaptor containing 12 random nucleotides. MiXCR was run by TCRdb on the 5' RACE reads, yielding one entry per CDR3 protein. Here the sample spans under 1,100,000 distinct CDR3 sequences, approximately 26% being singletons. Worth noting for this clonotype: As yet, its antigen is unknown.

A further study also used this sample, focusing on T cells of mothers and their children.

Sequenced sample: blood. The V call is TRBV2, the J call TRBJ2-5; 11 bases align to TRBD2. TRBJ2-1 matches the DNA end more closely, so the J call is doubtful. The TCR originated in a girl aged 2-10 years in good health. CDR3 sequence reads: CASRDVKEGLAVNNEQFF. CDR3 bases: TGTGCCAGCAGGGATGTAAAAGAGGGACTAGCGGTAAACAATGAGCAGTTCTTC.